One sample yielded the 7 T cell receptor beta chains listed below, sequenced in a study of molecular identifiers for immune sequencing clone quantification. MiXCR was run by TCRdb on the PCR reads, yielding one entry per CDR3 protein. The sample has roughly 630,000 distinct CDR3 sequences, about 25% seen once; the top ten hold around 0.78%. What was sequenced was naive CD8+ T cells from blood, with Jurkat cell RNA spiked in. Subset here: FACS-sorted CD8+CD4-CCR7+CD45RA+ naive T cells. Receptors originate from a human donor in good health. Some libraries in this study had Jurkat cell RNA spiked in.

As to this clonotype: The junction departs from the called germline gene at one end, perhaps through a read error. The chain joins TRBV14 to TRBJ2-7; 11 positions agree with TRBD2. Germline V gene sequence: CDR1 SGHDN, CDR2 FVKESK. This CDR3 spans 14 amino acids. CDR3 loop: CASRQLAGVDEQCF. In nucleotides, the CDR3 is TGTGCCAGCCGCCAACTAGCGGGGGTTGACGAGCAGTGCTTC.

A remark on this clonotype: This could be a read error, since a much larger clone is one nucleotide away. This chain links TRBV20-1 with TRBJ1-5, with D hard to call. Per germline, CDR1 DFQATT and CDR2 SNEGSKA (reference sequence). The CDR3 length is 13 residues. V dropped 7 bases and J dropped 4 bases, with 14 bases sitting between them. The DNA for the CDR3 is TGCAGTGAAACGCCGGGAGCAAATCAGCCCCAGCATTTT. Encoded protein: CSETPGANQPQHF.

The gene calls are TRBV29-1 and TRBJ2-7, with no clear D. Germline V gives CDR1 SQVTM, CDR2 ANQGSEA. V gave up 6 bases and J gave up 2 bases, with 11 bases separating them. This CDR3 is 12 amino acids long. Here the CDR3 DNA reads TGCAGCGTCGGTAGTGGTACCTACGAGCAGTACTTC. Translated, it gives CSVGSGTYEQYF.

About this clonotype: The junction departs from the called germline gene at one end, perhaps through a read error. The chain is built from TRBV2 and TRBJ2-2; TRBD2 matches at 8 bases. This CDR3 comprises 18 residues. CDR1 is SNHLY and CDR2 is FYNNEI in the germline V gene. The CDR3 is CAGSDNPDREGRTGELFF. For the CDR3, the DNA is TGTGCCGGCAGTGATAATCCTGACCGGGAGGGAAGGACCGGGGAGCTGTTTTTT.

Points on this clonotype: It may be a read error: a sequence one base away is much more abundant. Here the CDR3 omits its conserved ending phenylalanine or tryptophan, so a read error is the likely source. The V gene is TRBV20-1, the J gene TRBJ2-3; D gene ambiguous. Trimming removed 0 bases at V and 2 bases at J, with 12 bases between. The CDR3 is made up of 15 amino acids. From germline, CDR1 is DFQATT and CDR2 SNEGSKA (reference sequence). This CDR3 is CSARDPGRFTDTQYI. The CDR3 region has the DNA TGCAGTGCTAGAGACCCCGGCAGGTTCACAGATACGCAGTATATT.

The V gene is TRBV20-1, the J gene TRBJ2-3; TRBD2 matches at 7 bases. The germline CDR1 and CDR2 sequences are DFQATT and SNEGSKA (reference sequence). The CDR3 has 17 residues. Trimming removed 4 bases from V and 4 bases from J; junction bases left unmatched: 17. For the CDR3, the DNA is TGCAGTGCTATTAGCGAGGGAGGGGCGGTTTGGGCAGATACGCAGTATTTT. Its protein product is CSAISEGGAVWADTQYF.

A remark on this clonotype: A much larger clone sits a single nucleotide away, making a read error possible. It is likely a read error, because the conserved phenylalanine at the end of the CDR3 is missing. J is TRBJ2-3 and V is TRBV4-2; D is tentatively TRBD1 or TRBD2 (5 bases each). The CDR3 has 15 residues. The V end lost 1 base, the J end lost 3 bases, and 11 bases lay between the germline ends. CDR1 is LGHNA, CDR2 YNFKEQ, per germline. CDR3 nucleotide sequence: TGTGCCAGCAGCCAAGTAGGGGACGGTACAGATACGCAGTATCTT. It encodes CASSQVGDGTDTQYL.